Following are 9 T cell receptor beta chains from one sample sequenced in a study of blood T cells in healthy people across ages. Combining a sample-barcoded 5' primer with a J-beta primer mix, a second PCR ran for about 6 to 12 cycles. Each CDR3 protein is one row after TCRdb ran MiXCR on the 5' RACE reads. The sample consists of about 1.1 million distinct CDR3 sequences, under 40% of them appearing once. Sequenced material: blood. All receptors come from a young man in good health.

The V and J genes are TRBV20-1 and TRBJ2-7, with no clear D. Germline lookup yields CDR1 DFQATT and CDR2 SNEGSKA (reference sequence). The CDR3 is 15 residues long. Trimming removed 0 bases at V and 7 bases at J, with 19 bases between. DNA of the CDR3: TGCAGTGCTAGAGAGAAAGGGCGGCCCTACAATGAGCAGTACTTC. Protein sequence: CSAREKGRPYNEQYF.

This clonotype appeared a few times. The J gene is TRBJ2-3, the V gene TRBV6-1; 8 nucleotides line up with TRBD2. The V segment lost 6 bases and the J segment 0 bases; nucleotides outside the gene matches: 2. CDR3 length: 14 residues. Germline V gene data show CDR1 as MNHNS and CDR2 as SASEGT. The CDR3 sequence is CASRRGVSTDTQYF. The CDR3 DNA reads TGTGCCAGCAGGCGGGGGGTTAGCACAGATACGCAGTATTTT.

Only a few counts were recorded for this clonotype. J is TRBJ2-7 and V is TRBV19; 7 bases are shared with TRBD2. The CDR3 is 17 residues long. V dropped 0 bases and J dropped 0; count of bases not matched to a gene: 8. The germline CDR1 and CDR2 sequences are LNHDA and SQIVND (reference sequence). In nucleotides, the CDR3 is TGTGCCAGTAGTATAGATCTTGTGACGGGGGGCTCCTACGAGCAGTACTTC. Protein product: CASSIDLVTGGSYEQYF.

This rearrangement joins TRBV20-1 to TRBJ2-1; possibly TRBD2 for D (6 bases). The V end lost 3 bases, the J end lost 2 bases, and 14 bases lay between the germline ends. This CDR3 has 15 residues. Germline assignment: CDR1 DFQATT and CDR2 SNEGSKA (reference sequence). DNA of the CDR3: TGCAGTGCTAGTCAACTAGCTGATGCCTACAATGAGCAGTTCTTC. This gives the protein CSASQLADAYNEQFF.

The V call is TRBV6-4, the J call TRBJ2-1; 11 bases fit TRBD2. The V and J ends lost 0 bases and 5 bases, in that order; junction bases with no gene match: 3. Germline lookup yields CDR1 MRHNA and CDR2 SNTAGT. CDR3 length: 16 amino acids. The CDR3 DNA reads TGTGCCAGCAGTGACTCCGGGACTAGCGGACACAATGAGCAGTTCTTC. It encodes CASSDSGTSGHNEQFF.

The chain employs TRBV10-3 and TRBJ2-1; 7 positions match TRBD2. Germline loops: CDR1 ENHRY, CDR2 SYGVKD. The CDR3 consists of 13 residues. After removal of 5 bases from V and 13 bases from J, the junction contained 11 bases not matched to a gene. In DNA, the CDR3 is TGTGCCATCAGTACGGGGGGAGCAGAGACCCAGTTCTTC. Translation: CAISTGGAETQFF.

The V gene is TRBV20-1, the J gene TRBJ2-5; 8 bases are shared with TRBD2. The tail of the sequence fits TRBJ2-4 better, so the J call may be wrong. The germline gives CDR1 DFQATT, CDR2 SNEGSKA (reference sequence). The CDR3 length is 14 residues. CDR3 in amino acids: CSARTAGAKNIQYF. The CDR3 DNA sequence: TGCAGTGCTAGAACAGCGGGGGCAAAAAACATTCAGTACTTC.

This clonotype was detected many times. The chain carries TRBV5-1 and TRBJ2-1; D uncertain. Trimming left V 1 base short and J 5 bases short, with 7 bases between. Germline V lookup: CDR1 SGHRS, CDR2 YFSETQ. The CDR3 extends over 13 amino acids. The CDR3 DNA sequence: TGCGCCAGCAGCTTGTTTGGGGACAATGAGCAGTTCTTC. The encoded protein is CASSLFGDNEQFF. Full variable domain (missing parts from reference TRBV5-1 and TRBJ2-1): KAGVTQTPRYLIKTRGQQVTLSCSPISGHRSVSWYQQTPGQGLQFLFEYFSETQRNKGNFPGRFSGRQFSNSRSEMNVSTLELGDSALYLCASSLFGDNEQFFGPGTRLTVL.

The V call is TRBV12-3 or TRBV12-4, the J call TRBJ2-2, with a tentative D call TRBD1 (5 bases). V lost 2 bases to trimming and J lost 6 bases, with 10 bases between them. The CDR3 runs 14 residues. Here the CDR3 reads CASSLYLGAGELFF. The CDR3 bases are TGTGCCAGCAGTTTATATTTAGGGGCCGGGGAGCTGTTTTTT.